What follows are 30 T cell receptor beta chains derived from one specimen sequenced in a study of regulatory T cells in long-lasting Graves disease. The time point was: newly diagnosed GD, antithyroid drugs for less than 3 months. Researchers made the TCR library from RNA that was extracted from PBMCs. Both iRepertoire HTBI primers and Arm-PCR of CDR3 regions were used to build the TCR beta libraries. TCRdb fed the multiplex PCR reads into MiXCR, producing one record per CDR3 protein. Of about 520,000 distinct CDR3 sequences listed, 12% are singletons. These sequences were also reported in another study, on T cells in Graves' hyperthyroidism and ophthalmopathy.

Sequenced here: peripheral blood mononuclear cells (PBMCs), sampled at new diagnosis, from a patient treated with antithyroid drugs. Receptor source: a woman in her 30s with Graves disease.

The genes are TRBV27 and TRBJ1-2, with D perhaps matching TRBD1 (5 bases). The CDR3 consists of 15 residues. V was clipped by 4 bases and J by 8 bases, with 20 bases between them. Germline CDR1 reads MNHEY; CDR2 reads SMNVEV (reference sequence). The CDR3 DNA is TGTGCCAGCAGTTCCCTAGGGGAACCGAGTTTGGGCTACACCTTC. This sequence encodes CASSSLGEPSLGYTF.

This clonotype came up many times. The chain has TRBV28 and TRBJ2-2, with 7 bases lining up with TRBD1. The CDR3 consists of 15 residues. V was clipped by 7 bases and J by 1 base; unmatched bases: 6. Germline V gives CDR1 MDHEN, CDR2 SYDVKM. In nucleotides, the CDR3 is TGTGCCAGCAAATGGACAGGCGTGAACACCGGGGAGCTGTTTTTT. Its translation is CASKWTGVNTGELFF.

The genes are TRBV28 and TRBJ1-5; maybe TRBD1 (5 bases). Per germline, CDR1 MDHEN and CDR2 SYDVKM. The CDR3 covers 16 residues. Trimming left V 2 bases short and J 0 bases short, with 11 bases between. As DNA, the CDR3 is TGTGCCAGCAGTTTACAGGGATCAAATAGCAATCAGCCCCAGCATTTT. It translates to CASSLQGSNSNQPQHF.

This clonotype was seen at least ten times. This sequence joins TRBV6-1 and TRBJ2-1, with 10 bases matching TRBD2. CDR1 is MNHNS, CDR2 SASEGT, per germline. J gave up 2 bases and V 7 bases, and 5 bases lay outside the gene matches. The CDR3 has 15 residues. The CDR3 DNA sequence: TGTGCCAGCATTTTCCTAGCGGGGGCCTACAATGAGCAGTTCTTC. Its translation: CASIFLAGAYNEQFF.

This clonotype was picked up a small number of times. This chain's CDR3 is CASSPRAPVAGELFF. The CDR3 nucleotides are TGTGCCAGCAGTCCCCGGGCCCCGGTGGCCGGGGAGCTGTTTTTT. This sequence joins TRBV6-2 or TRBV6-3 and TRBJ2-2; D uncertain. The germline V gene has CDR1 MNHEY and CDR2 SVGEGT. CDR3 size: 15 residues. The V end lost 5 bases, the J end lost 6 bases, and 16 bases lay between the germline ends.

This clonotype has a handful of counts. The J gene is TRBJ2-1, the V gene TRBV10-1; D is perhaps TRBD2 (6 bases). The CDR3 is made up of 13 amino acids. Germline values: CDR1 WNHNN, CDR2 SYGVQD (reference sequence). V lost 1 base, J lost 12 bases, and 13 bases lay in between. DNA for the CDR3: TGCGCCAGCAGTGAGTATTACGGAGGGCGGCAGTTCTTC. This encodes CASSEYYGGRQFF.

The rearrangement uses TRBV27 and TRBJ1-1; D gene ambiguous. This CDR3 comprises 15 residues. The V and J ends lost 0 bases and 0 bases respectively, with 8 bases between them. Germline V lookup: CDR1 MNHEY, CDR2 SMNVEV (reference sequence). The CDR3: CASSLSQAMNTEAFF. The DNA for the CDR3 is TGTGCCAGCAGTTTATCTCAGGCTATGAACACTGAAGCTTTCTTT.

This clonotype was counted at least ten times. This chain uses TRBV28 with TRBJ2-7; a possible D gene is TRBD2 (6 bases). The CDR3 totals 15 residues. V lost 4 bases, J lost 3 bases, and 16 bases lay in between. CDR1 MDHEN and CDR2 SYDVKM come from the germline V gene. CDR3 residues: CASSSVGSGGYEQYF. For the CDR3, the DNA is TGTGCCAGCAGTTCGGTGGGTAGCGGAGGCTACGAGCAGTACTTC.

This clonotype showed up just a few times. This chain joins TRBV7-8 and TRBJ2-7, with a possible D match to TRBD2 (7 bases). The CDR3 runs 15 residues. Germline V gene sequence: CDR1 SGHVS, CDR2 FQNEAQ. The V end lost 1 base, the J end lost 5 bases, and 15 bases lay between the germline ends. CDR3 coding DNA: TGTGCCAGCAGCTTAGTTCCCGCGGGGGCCCACGAGCAGTACTTC. This sequence encodes CASSLVPAGAHEQYF. Full variable domain (outside the CDR3, taken from reference TRBV7-8 and TRBJ2-7): GAGVSQSPRYKVAKRGQDVALRCDPISGHVSLFWYQQALGQGPEFLTYFQNEAQLDKSGLPSDRFFAERPEGSVSTLKIQRTQQEDSAVYLCASSLVPAGAHEQYFGPGTRLTVT.

This clonotype was recorded at least ten times. The chain carries TRBV11-3 and TRBJ2-1; 8 positions agree with TRBD2. Germline CDR1 reads SGHNT; CDR2 reads YENEEA. J lost 8 bases, V lost 2 bases, and 8 bases had no gene match. The CDR3 runs 15 residues. The CDR3 here is CASSLTAGVGYEQFF. For the CDR3, the DNA is TGTGCCAGCAGCTTAACAGCGGGAGTTGGATATGAGCAGTTCTTC.

In this sample, this clonotype turned up many times. The CDR3 here is CASSEFRKGATYNSPLHF. For the CDR3, the DNA is TGTGCCAGCAGTGAATTTCGCAAGGGGGCGACCTATAATTCACCCCTCCACTTT. This chain links TRBV6-1 with TRBJ1-6; 7 nucleotides match TRBD1. Germline V gene sequence: CDR1 MNHNS, CDR2 SASEGT. Unmatched junction bases numbered 9, after V lost 2 bases and J lost 2 bases. This CDR3 comprises 18 residues.

CDR3 loop: CASTPRGTDNQPQHF. CDR3 sequence (DNA): TGTGCCAGCACCCCCCGGGGGACAGATAATCAGCCCCAGCATTTT. The chain employs TRBV28 and TRBJ1-5, with 7 bases matching TRBD1. J gave up 4 bases and V 7 bases, and 10 bases lay outside the gene matches. In germline, CDR1 is MDHEN, CDR2 SYDVKM. The CDR3 runs to 15 residues.

There are many counts of this clonotype. The CDR3 sequence is CASSLGLAGDPYNEQFF. DNA for the CDR3: TGTGCCAGCAGCCTAGGACTAGCGGGAGATCCCTACAATGAGCAGTTCTTC. This chain joins TRBV7-8 and TRBJ2-1; 13 bases map to TRBD2. The CDR3 has 17 residues. Trimming cost V 5 bases and J 2 bases; bases outside gene matches: 6. Looked up from germline, CDR1 is SGHVS and CDR2 is FQNEAQ.

This clonotype was detected ten times or more. The V call is TRBV12-3 or TRBV12-4, the J call TRBJ1-1; D uncertain. This CDR3 comprises 12 residues. Trimming removed 10 bases at V and 5 bases at J, with 14 bases between. CDR3 region: CATASTGTEAFF. The CDR3 nucleotides read TGTGCCACAGCATCAACGGGGACTGAAGCTTTCTTT.

This clonotype was counted at least ten times. This sequence joins TRBV5-1 and TRBJ2-7; no clear D. This CDR3 is 13 amino acids long. Trimming shortened V by 0 bases and J by 4 bases, and 8 bases separated the two germline ends. The V gene's germline CDR1 is SGHRS and CDR2 YFSETQ. The CDR3 loop is CASSLGNAYEQYF. CDR3 in DNA: TGCGCCAGCAGCTTGGGTAACGCGTACGAGCAGTACTTC.

The chain carries TRBV14 and TRBJ2-7; possible D gene TRBD1, 6 bases. This CDR3 has 14 residues. Trimming stripped 3 bases from V and 1 base from J, with 10 bases between. Germline V gene lookup returns CDR1 SGHDN and CDR2 FVKESK. The CDR3: CASSQFRGSYEQYF. The CDR3 DNA follows: TGTGCCAGCAGCCAGTTCAGGGGTTCCTACGAGCAGTACTTC.

The table lists this clonotype with many counts. The J gene is TRBJ2-5, the V gene TRBV6-1; possibly TRBD1 or TRBD2 for D (5 bases each). The germline gives CDR1 MNHNS, CDR2 SASEGT. The CDR3 length is 14 residues. With 2 bases removed from V and 7 bases from J, the gap between germline ends came to 14 bases. The CDR3 is CASSESGTLGTQYF. The CDR3 coding sequence is TGTGCCAGCAGTGAAAGTGGGACCCTAGGGACCCAGTACTTC.

A note on this clonotype: The junction shows a germline mismatch at one end, possibly a read error. This chain uses TRBV11-2 with TRBJ2-2; TRBD2 might be the D (6 bases). The CDR3 length is 18 residues. Germline V gene sequence: CDR1 SGHAT, CDR2 FQNNGV. The CDR3 DNA is TGTGCCAGCAGCTTAGATGCGACTTTCGCCCCGAACACCGGGGGGCTGTTTTTT. Encoded protein: CASSLDATFAPNTGGLFF.

This clonotype has just a few counts. CDR3 in amino acids: CASSQVGGRGPTEAFF. The CDR3 nucleotides are TGTGCCAGCAGCCAAGTAGGGGGCAGGGGGCCTACTGAAGCTTTCTTT. The chain combines TRBV4-2 with TRBJ1-1, with 8 bases aligning to TRBD1. Trimming removed 1 base from V and 5 bases from J; junction bases left unmatched: 9. CDR1 is LGHNA and CDR2 is YNFKEQ in the germline V gene. The length of the CDR3 is 16 residues.

This clonotype was picked up a small number of times. This rearrangement joins TRBV25-1 to TRBJ2-2; no firm D call. V was shortened by 2 bases and J by 5 bases, with 9 bases between the two germline ends. Per germline, CDR1 MGHDK and CDR2 SYGVNS. This CDR3 spans 14 amino acids. The CDR3, as DNA: TGTGCCAGCAGTGAAGTCGGACGGACCGGGGAGCTGTTTTTT. Amino acids: CASSEVGRTGELFF.

This clonotype was found many times. The V call is TRBV7-9, the J call TRBJ2-3; 7 bases are a match to TRBD2. Germline CDR1 reads SEHNR; CDR2 reads FQNEAQ (reference sequence). The CDR3 is made up of 16 amino acids. With V trimmed by 2 bases and J by 3 bases, 8 bases remained unmatched. The CDR3 DNA follows: TGTGCCAGCAGCTTAAGGGCGGGAGCGGGTACAGATACGCAGTATTTT. It encodes CASSLRAGAGTDTQYF. The full variable domain, completed using reference TRBV7-9 and TRBJ2-3, is DTGVSQNPRHKITKRGQNVTFRCDPISEHNRLYWYRQTLGQGPEFLTYFQNEAQLEKSRLLSDRFSAERPKGSFSTLEIQRTEQGDSAMYLCASSLRAGAGTDTQYFGPGTRLTVL.

Ten or more counts support this clonotype. The chain links TRBV28 to TRBJ2-1; D unclear. This CDR3 has 10 residues. Trimming stripped 8 bases from V and 5 bases from J, with 4 bases between. CDR1 and CDR2 (germline): MDHEN, SYDVKM. Here the CDR3 DNA reads TGTGCCAGCGGGAACAATGAGCAGTTCTTC. Amino acid sequence: CASGNNEQFF.

This clonotype was seen a handful of times. The chain combines TRBV19 with TRBJ2-1; tentatively, D is TRBD2 (5 bases). Germline loops: CDR1 LNHDA, CDR2 SQIVND (reference sequence). Trimming took off 1 base at V and 4 bases at J, with 11 bases between the two ends. CDR3 size: 15 residues. The DNA for the CDR3 is TGTGCCAGTAGTATAGGACTAACGGAATACAATGAGCAGTTCTTC. Translated, it gives CASSIGLTEYNEQFF. Full variable domain (remainder filled in from reference TRBV19 and TRBJ2-1): DGGITQSPKYLFRKEGQNVTLSCEQNLNHDAMYWYRQDPGQGLRLIYYSQIVNDFQKGDIAEGYSVSREKKESFPLTVTSAQKNPTAFYLCASSIGLTEYNEQFFGPGTRLTVL.

J is TRBJ2-1 and V is TRBV12-3 or TRBV12-4, with TRBD2 as a possible D gene (5 bases). V dropped 5 bases and J dropped 5 bases, with 10 bases sitting between them. This CDR3 region has 13 residues. The CDR3 nucleotides read TGTGCCAGCAGTCCGGGATTCCACAATGAGCAGTTCTTC. Residues: CASSPGFHNEQFF.

The V call is TRBV25-1, the J call TRBJ2-7, with D tentatively TRBD1 or TRBD2 (6 bases each). Germline-derived CDR1 and CDR2 are MGHDK and SYGVNS. V was shortened by 4 bases and J by 7 bases, with 14 bases between the two germline ends. CDR3 length: 13 amino acids. This CDR3 reads CASSVWGAREQYF. CDR3 in DNA: TGTGCCAGCAGTGTATGGGGGGCTCGTGAGCAGTACTTC.

This clonotype appeared many times. The gene calls are TRBV6-2 or TRBV6-3 and TRBJ1-2; 7 bases are shared with TRBD1. The CDR3 runs 14 residues. Germline V gives CDR1 MNHEY, CDR2 SVGEGT. V shed 1 base and J 3 bases; nucleotides not matched to a gene: 2. The CDR3 bases are TGTGCCAGCAGTTACTTTGGACAGGACTATGGCTACACCTTC. Its protein product is CASSYFGQDYGYTF.

Points on this clonotype: Being one base from a much bigger clone, this may be a read error. The rearrangement joins TRBV7-9 to TRBJ1-6; D call uncertain. The germline gives CDR1 SEHNR, CDR2 FQNEAQ (reference sequence). Trimming removed 4 bases from V and 6 bases from J, with 16 bases in between. The CDR3 contains 16 residues. DNA of the CDR3: TGTGCCAGCAGCTGTGAAGACCGGGCCCCTAATTCACCCCTCCACTTT. This encodes CASSCEDRAPNSPLHF.

This clonotype was seen many times. V usage is TRBV19 and J usage is TRBJ1-1, with 10 bases fitting TRBD1. CDR1 and CDR2 (germline): LNHDA, SQIVND (reference sequence). V shed 6 bases and J 6 bases; nucleotides not matched to a gene: 4. The CDR3 runs to 13 residues. CDR3 residues: CASRSDRGAEAFF. DNA for the CDR3: TGTGCCAGTAGATCGGACAGGGGGGCTGAAGCTTTCTTT.

This clonotype was observed many times. The V gene is TRBV27, the J gene TRBJ1-4, with D perhaps matching TRBD1 (6 bases). This CDR3 has 17 amino acids. The germline V and J ends were trimmed by 3 bases and 4 bases, with 18 bases remaining between them. The germline V gene has CDR1 MNHEY and CDR2 SMNVEV (reference sequence). For the CDR3, the DNA is TGTGCCAGCAGTTTTATCAGTAAGGACAGCCTTAATGAAAAACTGTTTTTT. Translating it yields CASSFISKDSLNEKLFF. Based on the CDR3 plus reference TRBV27 and TRBJ1-4, the full variable domain is EAQVTQNPRYLITVTGKKLTVTCSQNMNHEYMSWYRQDPGLGLRQIYYSMNVEVTDKGDVPEGYKVSRKEKRNFPLILESPSPNQTSLYFCASSFISKDSLNEKLFFGSGTQLSVL.

This clonotype came up a few times. This sequence joins TRBV11-2 and TRBJ2-4; TRBD2 aligns across 12 bases. The CDR3 is 16 amino acids. With 0 bases clipped from V and 6 bases from J, the junction kept 3 bases outside the gene matches. Germline V gene lookup returns CDR1 SGHAT and CDR2 FQNNGV. CDR3 nucleotides: TGTGCCAGCAGCTTAGAAGCTAGCGGGAGGGGAAACATTCAGTACTTC. Protein product: CASSLEASGRGNIQYF.